This T cell receptor beta chain was sequenced in a study of blood T cell repertoires in COVID-19. TCRdb's copy holds only in-frame clones and misses some; the assay was immunoSEQ multiplex PCR. Of some 45,000 clones in the sample, 83% were seen once. After removal of 1 base from V and 6 bases from J, the junction contained 20 bases not matched to a gene. Germline V gives CDR1 MNHEY, CDR2 SMNVEV (reference sequence). The CDR3 loop spans 21 amino acids. The origin of this receptor is an elderly man in a cohort sampled during active COVID-19. The sequencing sample was made of peripheral blood. The chain recombines TRBV27 with TRBJ2-3; the match to TRBD2 covers 12 bases. Written as DNA, the CDR3 is TGTGCCAGCAGTTTATTCTTTAGGGAGACTAGCGGGGGCACTAAATCGGATACGCAGTATTTT. Translating gives CASSLFFRETSGGTKSDTQYF.